This T cell receptor beta chain was sequenced in a study of T cell responses to AZD1222 COVID-19 vaccine. CDR1 is LGHDT and CDR2 is YNNKEL in the germline V gene (reference sequence). This CDR3 region has 14 residues. V shed 4 bases, J shed 4 bases, and the junction held 5 bases outside the gene matches. Libraries were prepared by immunoSEQ multiplex PCR; TCRdb keeps only in-frame clonotypes and omits some of them. The sample has about 120,000 clones, approximately 87% seen once. This TCR derives from an adult in good health. The chain has TRBV3-1 (or the pseudogene TRBV3-2) and TRBJ2-7, with 9 nucleotides matching TRBD2. The material sequenced was peripheral blood, taken on day 0 of AZD1222 vaccination. CDR3 sequence: CASSRAGGTYEQYF. The CDR3 DNA sequence: TGTGCCAGCAGCCGGGCGGGAGGGACATACGAGCAGTACTTC.